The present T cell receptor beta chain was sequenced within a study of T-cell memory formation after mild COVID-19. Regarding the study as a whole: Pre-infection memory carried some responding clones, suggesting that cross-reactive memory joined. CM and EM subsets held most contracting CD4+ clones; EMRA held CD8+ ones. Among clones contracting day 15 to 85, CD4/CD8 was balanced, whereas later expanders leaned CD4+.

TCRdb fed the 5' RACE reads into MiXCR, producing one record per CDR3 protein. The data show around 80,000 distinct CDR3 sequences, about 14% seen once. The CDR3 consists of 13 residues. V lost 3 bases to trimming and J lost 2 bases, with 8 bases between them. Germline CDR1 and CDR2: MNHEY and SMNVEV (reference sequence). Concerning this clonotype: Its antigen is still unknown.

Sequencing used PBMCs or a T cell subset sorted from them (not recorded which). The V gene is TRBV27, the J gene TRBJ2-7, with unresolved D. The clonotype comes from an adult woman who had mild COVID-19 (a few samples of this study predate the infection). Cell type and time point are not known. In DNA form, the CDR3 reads TGTGCCAGCAGTTTCCAGACCGCCTACGAGCAGTACTTC. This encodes CASSFQTAYEQYF.